The sequence of this TCR beta chain was determined in a study of human CD8 memory T cell subsets. Scientists made TCR beta libraries using UMI-labeled 5' RACE. Source study methods: Whichever TCR beta library was examined, it held between roughly 2,800 and 18,000 functional CDR3 beta clonotypes. Reanalyzing the 5' RACE reads, TCRdb keeps one entry per CDR3 protein, without DNA. TCRdb, not the original authors, processed these V and J calls. Recorded for this sample: approximately 9,300 distinct CDR3 sequences. Total CD8+ T cells underwent enrichment via negative magnetic separation. CDR3 length: 15 amino acids. The germline V gene has CDR1 SSHAT and CDR2 FNYEAQ (reference sequence).

This sequence was found in a human donor in good health. The source material was CD8+ T cells from PBMCs. The chain carries TRBV7-7 and TRBJ2-5. Here the CDR3 reads CASSLAASSWETQYF.